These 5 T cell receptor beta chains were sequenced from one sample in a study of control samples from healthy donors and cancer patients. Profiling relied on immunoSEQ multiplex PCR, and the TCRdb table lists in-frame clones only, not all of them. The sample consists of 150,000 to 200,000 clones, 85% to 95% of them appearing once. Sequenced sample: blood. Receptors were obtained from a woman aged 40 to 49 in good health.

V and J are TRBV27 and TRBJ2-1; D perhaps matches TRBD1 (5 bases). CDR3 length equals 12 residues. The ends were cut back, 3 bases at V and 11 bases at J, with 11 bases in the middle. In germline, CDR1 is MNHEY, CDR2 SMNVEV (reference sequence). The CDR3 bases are TGTGCCAGCAGTTTGGGGCAGGGAAAGCAGTTCTTC. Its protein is CASSLGQGKQFF.

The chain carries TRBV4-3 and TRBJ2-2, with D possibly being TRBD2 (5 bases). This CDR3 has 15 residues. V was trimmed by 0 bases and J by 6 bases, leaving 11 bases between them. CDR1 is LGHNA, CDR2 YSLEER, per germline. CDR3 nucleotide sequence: TGCGCCAGCAGCCAAGAGGGAGTATGGGCCGGGGAGCTGTTTTTT. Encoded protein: CASSQEGVWAGELFF.

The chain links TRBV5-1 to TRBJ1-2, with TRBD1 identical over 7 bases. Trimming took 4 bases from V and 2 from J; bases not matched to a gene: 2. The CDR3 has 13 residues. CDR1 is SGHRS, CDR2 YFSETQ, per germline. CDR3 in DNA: TGCGCCAGCAGCATGGACAGGAACTATGGCTACACCTTC. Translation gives CASSMDRNYGYTF.

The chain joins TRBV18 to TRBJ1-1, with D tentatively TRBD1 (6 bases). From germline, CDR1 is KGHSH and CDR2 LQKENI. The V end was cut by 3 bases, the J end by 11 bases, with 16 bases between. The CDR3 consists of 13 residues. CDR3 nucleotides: TGTGCCAGCTCACCCCTCCCAGGGGATAAGGCTTTCTTT. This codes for CASSPLPGDKAFF. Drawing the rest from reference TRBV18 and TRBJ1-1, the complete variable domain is NAGVMQNPRHLVRRRGQEARLRCSPMKGHSHVYWYRQLPEEGLKFMVYLQKENIIDESGMPKERFSAEFPKEGPSILRIQQVVRGDSAAYFCASSPLPGDKAFFGQGTRLTVV.

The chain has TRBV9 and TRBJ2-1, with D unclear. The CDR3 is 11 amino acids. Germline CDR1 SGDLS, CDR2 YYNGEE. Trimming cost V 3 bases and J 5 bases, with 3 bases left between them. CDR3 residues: CASSGNNEQFF. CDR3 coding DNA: TGTGCCAGCAGCGGGAACAATGAGCAGTTCTTC.